The rows below give T cell receptor beta chains drawn from one sample of a study of identical twins. MiXCR, run by TCRdb on the 5' RACE reads, gives a single entry per CDR3 protein. The sample yields fewer than 350,000 distinct CDR3 sequences, about 8.3% seen once. These data were also reused for a study on yellow fever vaccine responses in identical twins.

Source material: memory (CD45RO+) T cells sorted from blood. The receptors here all came from a woman between 18 and 29 years old in good health. Each CDR3 is given without its conserved first and last residue.

j_call | v_call | cdr3_aa
TRBJ2-5 | TRBV7-3 | ASSLRGGSRETQY
TRBJ2-1 | TRBV12-3/TRBV12-4 | ASSLTRPGSSYNEQF
TRBJ2-3 | TRBV11-2 | ASRWGTDTQY
TRBJ2-3 | TRBV7-2 | ASSLVTSGIGDTQY
TRBJ1-6 | TRBV19 | ASSEVNSPLH
TRBJ2-1 | TRBV20-1 | GGRGRVDEQF
TRBJ2-1 | TRBV25-1 | ASSGGLAGAGEQF
TRBJ2-5 | TRBV28 | ASSLTGLIETQY
TRBJ2-3 | TRBV3-1 | ASSHGGASDTQY
TRBJ2-1 | TRBV20-1 | SASRGANSYNEQF
TRBJ1-1 | TRBV12-3/TRBV12-4 | ASSLQGFTEAF
TRBJ1-2 | TRBV12-3/TRBV12-4 | ASSLGRQLYGYT
TRBJ2-1 | TRBV19 | ASSRGTGAYNEQF
TRBJ2-2 | TRBV5-1 | ASSFGLAGPLGGELF
TRBJ2-1 | TRBV7-3 | ASSFLSGTNEQF
TRBJ2-3 | TRBV18 | ASSPPGLAPTDTQY
TRBJ1-2 | TRBV18 | ASSPPGGRLFGYT
TRBJ1-5 | TRBV11-2 | ASSFGDSNQPQH
TRBJ1-6 | TRBV12-3/TRBV12-4 | ASRNRASPLH
TRBJ2-7 | TRBV29-1 | SVEIPRKTAYEQY
TRBJ2-3 | TRBV20-1 | SATGDKGPDTQY
TRBJ2-3 | TRBV29-1 | SVEDLLQGGTDTQY
TRBJ2-1 | TRBV20-1 | SAQDHERGRYNEQF
TRBJ2-5 | TRBV6-1 | ASSEPSRTSAYQETQY
TRBJ1-1 | TRBV20-1 | SGEGGNTEAF
TRBJ1-1 | TRBV11-3 | ASSLHGNTEAF
TRBJ2-3 | TRBV4-2 | ASSQPRQVGGKTDTQY
TRBJ1-2 | TRBV6-5 | ASSYSITGNYGYT
TRBJ1-2 | TRBV10-3 | AISFAKGTNYGYT
TRBJ2-3 | TRBV20-1 | SANLGAGDTQY
TRBJ2-1 | TRBV20-1 | SATPGPYNEQF
TRBJ2-3 | TRBV6-4 | ASSDSGGGADTQY
TRBJ2-1 | TRBV9 | ASSVDPTSGGVNEQF
TRBJ1-4 | TRBV3-1 | ASTHGGNRGEKLF
TRBJ2-2 | TRBV9 | ASSVGSAGELF
TRBJ2-2 | TRBV5-1 | ASSFQGDVNTGELF
TRBJ2-3 | TRBV29-1 | SVVPNLGTDTQY
TRBJ2-3 | TRBV5-8 | ASSLEGQGLNTQY
TRBJ2-7 | TRBV20-1 | SARNWDRVDEQY
TRBJ2-3 | TRBV18 | ASSPPLRGQADTQY
TRBJ2-1 | TRBV20-1 | SAPPRRTSTYNEQF
TRBJ2-1 | TRBV7-8 | ASSFDTYNEQF
TRBJ1-1 | TRBV11-2 | ASSSSDRVNTEAF
TRBJ1-2 | TRBV9 | ASSPTTGQGIYGYT
TRBJ2-1 | TRBV7-2 | ASSQGGGEQF
TRBJ1-2 | TRBV12-3/TRBV12-4 | ASRVATGYT
TRBJ2-2 | TRBV9 | ASSVGPSPGELF
TRBJ2-2 | TRBV5-1 | ASSLIGNTGELF
TRBJ2-5 | TRBV6-5 | ASSEAETQY
TRBJ1-1 | TRBV20-1 | SAGTGGQTEAF
TRBJ2-1 | TRBV15 | ATSSPRDRDNEQF
TRBJ2-3 | TRBV6-1 | ASRDGRTGTDTQY
TRBJ2-3 | TRBV29-1 | SGKGLVMSGTQY